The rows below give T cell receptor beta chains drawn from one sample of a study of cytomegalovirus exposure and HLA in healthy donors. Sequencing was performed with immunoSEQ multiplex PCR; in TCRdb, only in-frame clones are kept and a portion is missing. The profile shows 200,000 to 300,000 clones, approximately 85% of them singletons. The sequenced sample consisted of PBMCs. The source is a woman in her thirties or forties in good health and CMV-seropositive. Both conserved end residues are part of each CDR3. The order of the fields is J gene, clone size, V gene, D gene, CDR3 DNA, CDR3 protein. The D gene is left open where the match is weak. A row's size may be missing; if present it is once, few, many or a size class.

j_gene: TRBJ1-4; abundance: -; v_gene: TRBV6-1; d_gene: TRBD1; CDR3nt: TGTGCCAGCAGGCAAACAGGGGGCAATGAAAAACTGTTTTTT; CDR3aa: CASRQTGGNEKLFF
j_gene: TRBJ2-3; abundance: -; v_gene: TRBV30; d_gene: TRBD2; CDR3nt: TGTGCCTGGAGTGAGGGGACTAGCGGAAGCACAGATACGCAGTATTTT; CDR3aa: CAWSEGTSGSTDTQYF
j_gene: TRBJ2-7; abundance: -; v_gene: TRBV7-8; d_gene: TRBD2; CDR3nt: TGTGCCAGCAGCTCCCTAGCGGGACACTACGAGCAGTACTTC; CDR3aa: CASSSLAGHYEQYF
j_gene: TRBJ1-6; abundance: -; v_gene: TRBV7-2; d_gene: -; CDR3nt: TGTGCCAGCAGCTTAGCTGGAGATTCACCCCTCCACTTT; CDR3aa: CASSLAGDSPLHF
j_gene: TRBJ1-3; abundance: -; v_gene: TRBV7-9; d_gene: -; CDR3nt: TGTGCCAGCAGCTCGGAGGGCTCTGGAAACACCATATATTTT; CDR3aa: CASSSEGSGNTIYF
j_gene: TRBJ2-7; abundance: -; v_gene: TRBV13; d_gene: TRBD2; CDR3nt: TGTGCCAGCAGCTTGGTACTAGCGGGAGACGAGCAGTACTTC; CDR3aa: CASSLVLAGDEQYF
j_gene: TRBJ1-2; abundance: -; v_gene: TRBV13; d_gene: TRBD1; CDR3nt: TGTGCCAGCAGCTACAGGACAGGGGGGAACTATGGCTACACCTTC; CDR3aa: CASSYRTGGNYGYTF
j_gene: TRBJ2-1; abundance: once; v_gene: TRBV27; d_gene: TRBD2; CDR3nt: TGTGCCAGCAGTCCTGGACTAGGCCAATACAATGAGCAGTTCTTC; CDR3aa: CASSPGLGQYNEQFF
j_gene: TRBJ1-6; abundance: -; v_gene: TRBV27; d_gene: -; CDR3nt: TGTGCCAGCAAAACAGAGAAAAGACCCCTCCACTTT; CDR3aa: CASKTEKRPLHF
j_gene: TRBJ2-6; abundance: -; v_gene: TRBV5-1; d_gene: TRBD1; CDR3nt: TGCGCCAGCAGCTCTACAGGGGATGGGGCCAACGTCCTGACTTTC; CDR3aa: CASSSTGDGANVLTF
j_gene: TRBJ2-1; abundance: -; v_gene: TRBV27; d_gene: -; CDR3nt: TGTGCCAGCAGTCCCTATGCAAATGAGCAGTTCTTC; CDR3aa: CASSPYANEQFF
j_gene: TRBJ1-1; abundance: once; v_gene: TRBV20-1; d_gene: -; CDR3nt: TGCAGTGCCCCTCGACAGACTGAAGCTTTCTTT; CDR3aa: CSAPRQTEAFF
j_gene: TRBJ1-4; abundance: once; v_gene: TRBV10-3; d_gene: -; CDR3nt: TGTGCCATCAGTGGGACAGAAGGGGAAAAACTGTTTTTT; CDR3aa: CAISGTEGEKLFF
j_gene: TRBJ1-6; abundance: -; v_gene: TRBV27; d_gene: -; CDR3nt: TGTGCCAGCAGGGATACCGACAGGTTGAGTTCACCCCTCCACTTT; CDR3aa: CASRDTDRLSSPLHF
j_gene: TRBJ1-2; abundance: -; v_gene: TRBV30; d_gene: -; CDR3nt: TGTGCCTGGAATCGGGGGTTCTATGGCTACACCTTC; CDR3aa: CAWNRGFYGYTF
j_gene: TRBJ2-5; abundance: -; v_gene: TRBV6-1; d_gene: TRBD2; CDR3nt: TGTGCCAGCAGTGAGGGCGGGAGCCGGGAGACCCAGTACTTC; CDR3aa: CASSEGGSRETQYF
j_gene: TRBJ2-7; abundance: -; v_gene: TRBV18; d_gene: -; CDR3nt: TGTGCCAGCTCACCAGACTTGCGAGAGCAGTACTTC; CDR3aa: CASSPDLREQYF
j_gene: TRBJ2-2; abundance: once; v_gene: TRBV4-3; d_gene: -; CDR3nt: TGCGCCAGCAGCCAAGCCGCGGGATTCAAGAACGGGGAGCTGTTTTTT; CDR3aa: CASSQAAGFKNGELFF
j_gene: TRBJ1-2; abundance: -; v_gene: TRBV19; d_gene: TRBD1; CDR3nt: TGTGCCAGTAGACGGGACAGGGGAGGGTATGGCTATACCTTC; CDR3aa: CASRRDRGGYGYTF
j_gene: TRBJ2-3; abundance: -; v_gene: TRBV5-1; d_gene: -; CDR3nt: TGCGCCAGCAGCTCTGGGACACTGCTCACAGATACACAGTATTTT; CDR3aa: CASSSGTLLTDTQYF
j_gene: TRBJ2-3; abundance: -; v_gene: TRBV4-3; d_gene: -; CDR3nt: TGCGCCAGCAGCCAAGACTACGGCACAGATACGCAGTATTTT; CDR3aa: CASSQDYGTDTQYF
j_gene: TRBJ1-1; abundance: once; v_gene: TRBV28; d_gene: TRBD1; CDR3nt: TGTGCCAGCAGTTCCCCAGGGGGCGGGGACACTGAAGCTTTCTTT; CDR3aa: CASSSPGGGDTEAFF
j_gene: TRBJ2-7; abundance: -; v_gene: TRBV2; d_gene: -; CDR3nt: TGTGCCAGCAGGGACTGGATCTCCTACGAGCAGTACTTC; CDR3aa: CASRDWISYEQYF
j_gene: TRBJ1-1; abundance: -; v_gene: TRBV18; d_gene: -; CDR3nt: TGTGCCAGCTCACCACAGGGAGGAGGGAACACTGAAGCTTTCTTT; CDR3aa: CASSPQGGGNTEAFF
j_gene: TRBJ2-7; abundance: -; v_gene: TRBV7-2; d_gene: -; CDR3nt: TGTGCCACCCTTACCGACATCAGACCCTACGAGCAGTACTTC; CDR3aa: CATLTDIRPYEQYF
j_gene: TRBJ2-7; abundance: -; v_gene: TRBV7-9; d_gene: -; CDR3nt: TGTGCCAGCAGCGGGCAGAGCTCCTACGAGCAGTACTTC; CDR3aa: CASSGQSSYEQYF
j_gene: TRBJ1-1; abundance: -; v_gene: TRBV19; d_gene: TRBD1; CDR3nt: TGTGCCACGACCGGGACAGGGGTAAGCACTGAAGCTTTCTTT; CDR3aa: CATTGTGVSTEAFF
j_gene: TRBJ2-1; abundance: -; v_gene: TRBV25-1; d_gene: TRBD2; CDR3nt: TGTGCCAGCAGTGCTCGGACTAGCGGGAACCTCTACAATGAGCAGTTCTTC; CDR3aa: CASSARTSGNLYNEQFF
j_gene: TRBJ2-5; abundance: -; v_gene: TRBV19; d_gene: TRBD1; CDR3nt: TGTGCCAGTAGTACATTGACAGGGGGTCAGACCCAGTACTTC; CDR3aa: CASSTLTGGQTQYF
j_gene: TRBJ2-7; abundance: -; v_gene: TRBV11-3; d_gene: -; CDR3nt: TGTGCCAGCAGCTTAGAGAGACAAAACGAGCAGTACTTC; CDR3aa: CASSLERQNEQYF
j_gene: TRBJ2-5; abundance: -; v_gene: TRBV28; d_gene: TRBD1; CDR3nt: TGTGCCAGCAGTGGGACAGCCTCTAAGCAGTACTTC; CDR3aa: CASSGTASKQYF
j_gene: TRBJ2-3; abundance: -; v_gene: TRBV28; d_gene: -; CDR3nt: TGTGCCAGCAGTAGTCAGGGTTATGGCACAGATACGCAGTATTTT; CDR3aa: CASSSQGYGTDTQYF
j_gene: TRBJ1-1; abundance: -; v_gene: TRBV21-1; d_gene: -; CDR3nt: TGTGCCAGCAGCAGTAGACGGAGGACGAACACTGAAGCTTTCTTT; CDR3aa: CASSSRRRTNTEAFF
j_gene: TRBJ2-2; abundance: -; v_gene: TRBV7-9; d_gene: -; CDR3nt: TGTGCCAGCAGCTCCCGTACCCCCTCGGGACACCCCGGGAACGGGGAGCTGTTTTTT; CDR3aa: CASSSRTPSGHPGNGELFF
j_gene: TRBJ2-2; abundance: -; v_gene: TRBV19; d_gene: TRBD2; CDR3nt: TGTGCCAGTAGTATGCGGCCCAGCGGGAGAAGCACCGGGGAGCTGTTTTTT; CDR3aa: CASSMRPSGRSTGELFF
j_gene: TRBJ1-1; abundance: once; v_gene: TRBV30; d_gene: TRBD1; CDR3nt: TGTGCCTGGAGTGTACGAGGGACAGGGCACACTGAAGCTTTCTTT; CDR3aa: CAWSVRGTGHTEAFF
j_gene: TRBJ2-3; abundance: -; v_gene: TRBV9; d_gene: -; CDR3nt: TGTGCCAGCAGCGTAGTGAGAGATACGCAGTATTTT; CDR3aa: CASSVVRDTQYF
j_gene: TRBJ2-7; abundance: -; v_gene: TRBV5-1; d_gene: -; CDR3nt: TGCGCCAGCAGCGAGGAGGACAGAACCTACGAGCAGTACTTC; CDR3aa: CASSEEDRTYEQYF
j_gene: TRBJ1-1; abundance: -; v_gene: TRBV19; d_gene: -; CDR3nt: TGTGCCAGTAGTAAGTTGGACGGGGACTTAACTGAAGCTTTCTTT; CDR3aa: CASSKLDGDLTEAFF
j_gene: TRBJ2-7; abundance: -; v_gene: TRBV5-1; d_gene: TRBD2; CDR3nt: TGCGCCAGCAGGCTAGCGGGATTCCTCGAGCAGTACTTC; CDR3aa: CASRLAGFLEQYF
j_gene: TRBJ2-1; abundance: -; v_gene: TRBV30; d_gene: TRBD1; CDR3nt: TGTGCCTGCAACTGGAAGGGGGCTGCCTACAATGAGCAGTTCTTC; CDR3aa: CACNWKGAAYNEQFF
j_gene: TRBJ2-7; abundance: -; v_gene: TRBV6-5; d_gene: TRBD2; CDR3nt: TGTGCCAGCAGTTACTCCGAGACTAGCGGGAGCGAGCAGTACTTC; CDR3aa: CASSYSETSGSEQYF
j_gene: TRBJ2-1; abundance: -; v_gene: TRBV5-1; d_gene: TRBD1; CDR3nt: TGCGCCAGCAGCCCTCGGACAGGGGAAGATGAGCAGTTCTTC; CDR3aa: CASSPRTGEDEQFF
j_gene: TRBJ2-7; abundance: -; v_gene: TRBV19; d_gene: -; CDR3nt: TGTGCCAGTAGTATGAAGGGAGACGGAAGCTCCTACGAGCAGTACTTC; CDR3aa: CASSMKGDGSSYEQYF
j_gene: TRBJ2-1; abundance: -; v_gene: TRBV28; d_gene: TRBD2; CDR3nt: TGTGCCAGCAGTTTAATTAGCGGGAGGGCCTATGAGCAGTTCTTC; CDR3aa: CASSLISGRAYEQFF
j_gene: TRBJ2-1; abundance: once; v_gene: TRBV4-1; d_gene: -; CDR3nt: TGCGCCAGCAGCCAAGAAGTCGTCAGGTCCCTCTCCTACAATGAGCAGTTCTTC; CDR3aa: CASSQEVVRSLSYNEQFF
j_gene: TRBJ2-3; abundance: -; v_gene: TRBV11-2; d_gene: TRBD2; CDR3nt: TGTGCCAGCAGCGAGGGACTAGCGGGAGATCTAGATACGCAGTATTTT; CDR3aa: CASSEGLAGDLDTQYF
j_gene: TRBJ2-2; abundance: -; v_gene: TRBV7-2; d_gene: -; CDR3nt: TGTGCCAGCAGCTTAGTCATTGTGGGAGGCTTGGTGGCCGGGGAGCTGTTTTTT; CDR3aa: CASSLVIVGGLVAGELFF
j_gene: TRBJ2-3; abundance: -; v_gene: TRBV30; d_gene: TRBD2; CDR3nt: TGTGCCTGGAGTGTAGGGGCGGGAGACCCAGATACGCAGTATTTT; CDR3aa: CAWSVGAGDPDTQYF
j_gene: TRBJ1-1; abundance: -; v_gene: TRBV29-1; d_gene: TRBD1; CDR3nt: TGCAGCGCTCAACAGGGGGGAAACACTGAAGCTTTCTTT; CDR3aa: CSAQQGGNTEAFF
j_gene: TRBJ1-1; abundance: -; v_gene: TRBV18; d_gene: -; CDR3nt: TGTGCCAGCTCACCACAGGAGGGGACGAGGGACACTGAAGCTTTCTTT; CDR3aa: CASSPQEGTRDTEAFF
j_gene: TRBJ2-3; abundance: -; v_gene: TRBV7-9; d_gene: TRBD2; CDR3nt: TGTGCCAGCAGCTTAGCGGCGGGGCGTAGCGGGAGAGGAGATACGCAGTATTTT; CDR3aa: CASSLAAGRSGRGDTQYF
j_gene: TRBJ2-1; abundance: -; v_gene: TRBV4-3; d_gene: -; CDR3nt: TGCGCCAGCAGCCAAGATCTTCGCTTTTTCTCAGGGAATGAGCAGTTCTTC; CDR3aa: CASSQDLRFFSGNEQFF
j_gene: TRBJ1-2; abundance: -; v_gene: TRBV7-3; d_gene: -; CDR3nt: TGTGCCAGCAGCTTATCCGGACAGCCCACCTATGGCTACACCTTC; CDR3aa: CASSLSGQPTYGYTF
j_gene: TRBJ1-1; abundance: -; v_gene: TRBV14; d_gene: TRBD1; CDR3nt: TGTGCCAGCACCGGGACAGGGGGTTCTGGGGCTTTCTTT; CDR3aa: CASTGTGGSGAFF